The 25 T cell receptor beta chains below come from one sample, sequenced in a study of blood T cell repertoires in COVID-19. Profiled with immunoSEQ multiplex PCR; TCRdb holds only in-frame clones, not every one. The data contain 150,000 to 160,000 clones, 65% to 90% of them singletons. Sequenced: peripheral blood. The receptors shown here come from a woman aged 55-69 years with COVID-19, enrolled during active disease.

This clone was detected only a few times. The chain couples TRBV5-1 to TRBJ1-2; D may be TRBD1 (6 bases). CDR3 length: 12 residues. CDR1 is SGHRS and CDR2 is YFSETQ in the germline V gene. V gave up 5 bases and J gave up 4 bases, with 9 bases separating them. For the CDR3, the DNA is TGCGCCAGCAGACAGGACAGCTATGGCTACACCTTC. Its protein is CASRQDSYGYTF.

This chain uses TRBV29-1 with TRBJ1-4, with D unresolved. Deletions cut 2 bases from V and 9 bases from J, with 10 bases between. This CDR3 region has 12 residues. CDR1 is SQVTM and CDR2 is ANQGSEA in the germline V gene. In DNA form, the CDR3 reads TGCAGCGTTGAATTGCCAGGCCAAAAACTGTTTTTT. As protein: CSVELPGQKLFF.

The chain joins TRBV5-4 to TRBJ1-6, with D possibly TRBD1 on 5 matching bases. V dropped 4 bases and J dropped 7 bases, with 15 bases sitting between them. The CDR3 totals 15 residues. Germline CDR1 is SGHNT and CDR2 is YYREEE (reference sequence). Written as DNA, the CDR3 is TGTGCCAGCAGCCCGTCCGGCGGGGGGAATTCACCCCTCCACTTT. Amino acids: CASSPSGGGNSPLHF.

This clone was seen only a few times. The J gene is TRBJ1-3, the V gene TRBV30, with 8 positions matching TRBD1. The junction had 3 bases not matched to a gene; V was cut back by 4 bases and J by 1 base. Germline assignment: CDR1 GTSNPN and CDR2 SVGIG (reference sequence). The CDR3 runs 14 residues. The CDR3 region is CAWTGQGSGNTIYF. Written as DNA, the CDR3 is TGTGCCTGGACCGGACAGGGATCTGGAAACACCATATATTTT.

The chain employs TRBV5-6 and TRBJ1-5; possibly TRBD1 for D (5 bases). This CDR3 has 18 amino acids. The V end lost 1 base, the J end lost 0 bases, and 17 bases lay between the germline ends. The germline CDR1 and CDR2 sequences are SGHDT and YYEEEE. Here the CDR3 reads CASSLLDICIYSNQPQHF. The DNA for the CDR3 is TGTGCCAGCAGCTTGTTGGACATCTGTATTTATAGCAATCAGCCCCAGCATTTT.

This chain links TRBV6-5 with TRBJ2-5; 7 bases map to TRBD1. From germline, CDR1 is MNHEY and CDR2 SVGAGI. This CDR3 contains 14 residues. J lost 4 bases, V lost 7 bases, and 9 bases had no gene match. For the CDR3, the DNA is TGTGCCAGCAAAATCGACAGGGTCCGAGAGACCCAGTACTTC. Its translation: CASKIDRVRETQYF.

The chain joins TRBV6-5 to TRBJ1-5; no reliable D call. The germline gives CDR1 MNHEY, CDR2 SVGAGI. The germline V and J ends were trimmed by 7 bases and 3 bases, with 13 bases remaining between them. The CDR3 sequence is 14 residues long. CDR3 region: CASTQVGVNQPQHF. In DNA, the CDR3 is TGTGCCAGCACCCAAGTGGGAGTCAATCAGCCCCAGCATTTT.

The chain couples TRBV19 to TRBJ1-5, with 7 bases lining up with TRBD1. There are 16 residues in the CDR3. Trimming cost V 4 bases and J 0 bases; bases outside gene matches: 6. Germline loops: CDR1 LNHDA, CDR2 SQIVND (reference sequence). The DNA of the CDR3 is TGTGCCAGTAGTAGGGGGACAGCTTATAGCAATCAGCCCCAGCATTTT. Translation: CASSRGTAYSNQPQHF.

This chain connects TRBV6-5 to TRBJ2-2; a weak D match, TRBD1 (5 bases). The ends were cut back, 4 bases at V and 0 bases at J, with 12 bases in the middle. The CDR3 totals 16 residues. Looked up from germline, CDR1 is MNHEY and CDR2 is SVGAGI. The CDR3 nucleotides are TGTGCCAGCAGTTCATACAGGTCTGCGAACACCGGGGAGCTGTTTTTT. This translates into CASSSYRSANTGELFF.

The rearrangement joins TRBV4-2 to TRBJ2-3; TRBD2 matches at 9 bases. V lost 6 bases to trimming and J lost 5 bases; unmatched junction nucleotides: 12. The CDR3 spans 16 residues. Germline assignment: CDR1 LGHNA and CDR2 YNFKEQ. The CDR3 loop reads CASRHYSGGLGDTQYF. The CDR3 bases are TGTGCCAGCAGACACTATAGCGGGGGCCTGGGAGATACGCAGTATTTT.

The V and J genes are TRBV7-2 and TRBJ1-2; no clear D gene. The CDR3 spans 15 residues. V lost 0 bases to trimming and J lost 2 bases, with 10 bases between them. Germline loops: CDR1 SGHTA, CDR2 FQGNSA. CDR3 in amino acids: CASSLAYSLNYGYTF. The CDR3 DNA is TGTGCCAGCAGCTTAGCTTATAGTTTAAACTATGGCTACACCTTC.

The J gene is TRBJ1-4, the V gene TRBV4-2; TRBD1 aligns across 11 bases. CDR1 is LGHNA, CDR2 YNFKEQ, per germline. The CDR3 covers 17 residues. Germline trimming cut 4 bases from V and 4 bases from J; bases unmatched to any gene: 8. The CDR3 DNA sequence: TGTGCCAGCAGCCCAGGACAGGGGGCCCGCCTTAATGAAAAACTGTTTTTT. Translated: CASSPGQGARLNEKLFF.

The chain recombines TRBV5-1 with TRBJ1-6, with D unclear. In germline, CDR1 is SGHRS, CDR2 YFSETQ. This CDR3 is built from 14 residues. Trimming removed 1 base at V and 10 bases at J, with 12 bases between. The CDR3 loop reads CASSLPGYHSPLHF. The CDR3 DNA reads TGCGCCAGCAGCTTGCCGGGGTACCACTCACCCCTCCACTTT.

V usage is TRBV5-1 and J usage is TRBJ1-6; D is uncertain. This CDR3 has 12 residues. Looked up from germline, CDR1 is SGHRS and CDR2 is YFSETQ. Trimming stripped 4 bases from V and 7 bases from J, with 6 bases between. This CDR3 is CASSRLNSPLHF. In DNA, the CDR3 is TGCGCCAGCAGCCGACTCAATTCACCCCTCCACTTT.

The J gene is TRBJ1-3, the V gene TRBV18; no firm D call. The V gene lost 3 bases and the J gene lost 0 bases, with 12 bases spanning the gap. The CDR3 is made up of 16 amino acids. Germline assignment: CDR1 KGHSH and CDR2 LQKENI. The CDR3 protein is CASSPTQASSGNTIYF. The CDR3 DNA follows: TGTGCCAGCTCACCCACGCAGGCGAGCTCTGGAAACACCATATATTTT.

The chain employs TRBV4-2 and TRBJ2-5; TRBD2 agrees at 10 bases. The CDR3 spans 16 residues. Trimming took 4 bases from V and 5 from J; bases not matched to a gene: 10. Germline V gene lookup returns CDR1 LGHNA and CDR2 YNFKEQ. The CDR3 loop reads CASSPLTSGARETQYF. Here the CDR3 DNA reads TGTGCCAGCAGCCCGCTAACTAGCGGGGCTCGGGAGACCCAGTACTTC.

The chain has TRBV20-1 and TRBJ1-1; possible D gene TRBD1, 6 bases. From germline, CDR1 is DFQATT and CDR2 SNEGSKA (reference sequence). V was shortened by 5 bases and J by 8 bases, with 12 bases between the two germline ends. This CDR3 comprises 11 residues. The CDR3 spells CSAHDRREAFF. For the CDR3, the DNA is TGCAGTGCTCACGACAGGAGGGAAGCTTTCTTT.

The chain carries TRBV6-5 and TRBJ1-1, with D perhaps matching TRBD1 (6 bases). The germline CDR1 and CDR2 sequences are MNHEY and SVGAGI. The CDR3 runs 13 residues. V was cut by 7 bases and J by 4 bases, with 13 bases left in between. The CDR3 protein is CASKTGLATEAFF. In DNA form, the CDR3 reads TGTGCCAGCAAAACAGGGTTGGCCACTGAAGCTTTCTTT.

The chain employs TRBV4-2 and TRBJ2-4; tentative D call: TRBD1 (6 bases). CDR1 is LGHNA and CDR2 is YNFKEQ in the germline V gene. Trimming cost V 2 bases and J 4 bases, with 9 bases left between them. The CDR3 length is 14 residues. This CDR3 reads CASSQRTDKNIQYF. The CDR3 DNA is TGTGCCAGCAGCCAACGGACAGATAAAAACATTCAGTACTTC.

The chain uses TRBV30 and TRBJ2-3; 12 bases line up with TRBD2. V was pared by 3 bases and J by 3 bases, with 4 bases of the junction left unmatched. CDR3 length: 15 residues. Germline CDR1 GTSNPN, CDR2 SVGIG (reference sequence). The chain's CDR3 is CAWRSSGGATDTQYF. The CDR3 DNA follows: TGTGCCTGGAGATCTAGCGGGGGGGCAACAGATACGCAGTATTTT.

This clone was observed a few times. The chain joins TRBV4-1 to TRBJ1-2; the match to TRBD1 covers 7 bases. This CDR3 comprises 14 residues. Looked up from germline, CDR1 is MGHRA and CDR2 is YSYEKL. The junction had 11 bases not matched to a gene; V was cut back by 4 bases and J by 9 bases. The CDR3 coding sequence is TGCGCCAGCAGCCCCCGAAAGGGGGCGATGAGCTACACCTTC. Protein product: CASSPRKGAMSYTF.

The chain combines TRBV30 with TRBJ1-1, with D unresolved. The ends were cut back, 2 bases at V and 1 base at J, with 5 bases in the middle. CDR1 and CDR2 from the germline V gene are GTSNPN and SVGIG (reference sequence). The CDR3 runs to 12 residues. The CDR3 DNA reads TGTGCCTGGAGTCCCCGGAACACTGAAGCTTTCTTT. Its translation is CAWSPRNTEAFF.

The V and J genes are TRBV5-1 and TRBJ2-6; 7 bases align to TRBD1. With V trimmed by 2 bases and J by 0 bases, 8 bases remained unmatched. From germline, CDR1 is SGHRS and CDR2 YFSETQ. The CDR3 consists of 18 residues. The CDR3 DNA follows: TGCGCCAGCAGCTTAGGGACAGATAATTTCTCTGGGGCCAACGTCCTGACTTTC. Its protein product is CASSLGTDNFSGANVLTF.

A note on this clone: Other DNA sequences in the same sample also yield this CDR3. The chain uses TRBV29-1 and TRBJ1-1; 7 bases match TRBD1. The V gene end was trimmed by 4 bases and the J gene end by 1 base; junction bases not matched to a gene: 0. Per germline, CDR1 SQVTM and CDR2 ANQGSEA. The CDR3 runs to 12 residues. CDR3 sequence (DNA): TGCAGCGTTGCAGGGGGGAACACTGAAGCTTTCTTT. Translating it yields CSVAGGNTEAFF.

Only one count was recorded for this clone. The V call is TRBV6-2 or TRBV6-3, the J call TRBJ1-5; D unresolved. Germline loops: CDR1 MNHEY, CDR2 SVGEGT. The CDR3 is made up of 15 amino acids. V was cut by 4 bases and J by 4 bases, with 14 bases left in between. CDR3 sequence reads: CASSFNRVSNQPQHF. CDR3 in DNA: TGTGCCAGCAGTTTCAACCGGGTCTCAAATCAGCCCCAGCATTTT.